This T cell receptor (beta chain) was retrieved from a study of cytomegalovirus exposure and HLA in healthy donors (TCRdb year 2017). Regarding the complete study: An earlier analysis of 587 of the donors reported approximately 290 Gb of sequence data and around 110 million unique TCR beta sequences from some 180 million T cells. A few DR-DQ haplotypes were handled as single units for association and clustering because linkage in the cohort was strong. In the later analysis, no new phenotypic data were used to find candidate immune exposures; instead, reliance was placed on TCR beta sequences and their occurrence across donors. Of the roughly 420 genotyped donors, 75% to 85% were placed in the genetic ancestry cluster associated with self-reported Caucasian donors. Donor age, sex, ethnicity and CMV serostatus were compiled together with the repertoire data. A later genetic analysis took genome-wide SNP genotypes for about 55% of the 666 donors and used that subset as a discovery cohort. To study patterns of TCR occurrence, a later analysis re-analyzed previously published TCR beta repertoires from 650 to 750 donors and added high-resolution HLA genotyping. The study profiled the T cell repertoires of 666 subjects by immunosequencing and related them to cytomegalovirus serostatus. All discovery cohort repertoires had been generated using a single sequencing platform. An early release covering just under 650 HLA-typed donors comprised 300 to 350 gigabases of sequencing data and tens of millions of unique TCR sequences. The study was designed to test whether signatures of past pathogen exposure could be identified by cataloging public T cell receptors. The number of donors typed differed by locus, with about 629-640 for A, B, C, DRB1 and DQB1, 522 for DQA1, under 610 for DPA1, and some 440 for DPB1. Across about 370 genotyped donors of the cohort, an average of approximately 240,000 unique TCR beta nucleotide sequences per donor were sequenced, and around 19% of those sequences were non-productive. HLA typing covered class I and class II loci at four-digit resolution. A separate validation cohort of 90 to 150 different subjects was used in addition to the roughly 620-subject first cohort. High-throughput TCR immunosequencing, statistical association of individual TCRs with disease status, and machine learning were combined to predict cytomegalovirus infection status. An earlier analysis of 587 of the donors applied high-throughput TCR beta sequencing to assess whether each TCR beta V gene segment acted as functional or pseudogenic. Results and caveats for the whole study, not just this receptor: Cytomegalovirus status was reported to be diagnosed by the classifier with high specificity and sensitivity in both the original and validation cohorts. Because the 87-base-pair reads could not distinguish some IMGT-functional V segments, including TRBV6-2 and TRBV6-3, those segments were excluded. The sequencing pipeline was judged likely to have produced a cluster of highly shared sequence variants as a technical artifact. The study listed approximately 150 TCR beta chains as associated with cytomegalovirus. A later analysis found that TCR association rates varied across HLA loci, with DRB1 alleles showing the most associated TCRs and HLA-C alleles the fewest. A further reported finding was that TCR beta sequences accurately predicted the HLA-A and HLA-B alleles for most subjects in the first cohort. Broadly in line with IMGT annotations, most TCR beta V segments showed up in productive rearrangements about 87% or about 30% of the time in an earlier analysis of several hundred of the donors. A few of the identified cytomegalovirus-associated TCR beta chains were confirmed in vitro to be specific for cytomegalovirus antigens. Because HLA typing was unavailable for some donors at each locus, only the typed subset was used in association tests. Roughly uniform sequencing depth across donors was assumed in presence/absence analyses, although this assumption may not hold. Because counts were too low, about 17 rarely observed V segments, including chromosome 9 orphons, were excluded from the earlier analysis of around 590 of the donors. The only immune exposure information available for the cohort was CMV serostatus. According to the authors, the approach could potentially be generalized to other disease states and immunological phenotypes. Linkage disequilibrium might explain the correlated functional status among segregating V segments, but an unknown experimental factor could not be excluded. Several of the top co-occurrence clusters appeared to be linked to parvovirus B19, influenza, CMV and Epstein-Barr virus, according to a later analysis. In a later analysis, HLA-associated TCR beta chains showed more clonal expansion and lower generation probabilities than non-associated chains that were equally common. Across donors, most TCR sequences were observed very rarely, whereas some public TCRs were present in many individuals. Most CMV-associated TCR beta chains appeared to be HLA-restricted in a later analysis, and the HLA associations seemed to be driven largely by CMV exposure. A later genetic analysis associated a missense DCLRE1C variant with V-gene and J-gene trimming of TCR beta chains, and an independent cohort replicated the association. According to a later genetic analysis, donors in an Asian-associated ancestry cluster had fewer N-insertions in productive TCRs than the roughly 670-donor mean. Only TCR beta chains were sequenced in this cohort, and the absence of alpha or paired-chain data limited detectable features. In a later analysis, 15,000 to 20,000 TCR beta sequences were associated with specific HLA alleles at a false discovery rate of 0.05. Strong co-occurrence of HLA alleles, especially DR and DQ, made assigning TCR associations to individual alleles difficult.

The cohort was made up of about 610 healthy bone marrow donors. Cohort members were all nominally healthy when sampled, although unrecorded immune exposures were likely present. The donor tested CMV seropositive, placing the donor among the 250 to 350 seropositive members of the cohort. A peripheral blood sample was provided by each donor, and peripheral blood mononuclear cells were used for TCR beta sequencing. Genomic DNA was extracted from the blood cell samples with the Qiagen DNeasy Blood Extraction Kit. Deletion took 3 bases off V and 9 bases off J, with a span of 21 bases between the germline ends. The CDR3 measures 16 amino acids from cysteine to phenylalanine. Left in the record is the CDR3 DNA by itself, 48 bases read in frame from the first base. CDR1 and CDR2 were assigned from the germline V gene (reference sequence) as SEHNR and FQNEAQ. About this clone itself: Its antigen remains undetermined. Per-base qualities were not stored, and no clone one base away is much larger.

Library creation used the immunoSEQ multiplex PCR assay. The multiplex PCR relied on a mix of 60 forward primers for TCR Vbeta segments and 13 reverse primers for TCR Jbeta segments. Amplification of the CDR3 region of rearranged TCR beta genes was performed with a multiplex PCR assay on genomic DNA. The amplified TCR beta libraries were sequenced on the Illumina HiSeq System as 87-base-pair reads. On the study's bioinformatics: A later analysis counted tens of millions of unique TCR beta chains across the 600 to 850 repertoires, and some 11 million of these chains were shared by at least two donors. A nearest-neighbor algorithm error-corrected the raw reads and collapsed the reads into unique sequences, merging closely related sequences to remove PCR and sequencing errors. To assign V, D and J gene segments, CDR3 sequences were aligned to IMGT reference sequences. For a sequence to be retained, a match of at least six nucleotides was required to both a V gene segment and a J gene segment. A rearrangement was called productive if the CDR3 had no stop codons and remained in frame with V and J, and every other rearrangement was called non-productive. Following IMGT convention, CDR3 was defined as the stretch from the second conserved V-encoded cysteine up to the conserved J-encoded phenylalanine. Sequences without an unambiguous match to a single V gene segment were excluded from the earlier analysis of about 640 of the donors. In an earlier analysis of several hundred of the donors, V segments were called functional above 56.7% productive rearrangements and were called segregating when the between-donor standard deviation exceeded 5%. A statistical classification framework was built for diagnosing cytomegalovirus status from the catalog of TCR beta chain sequences. V and J gene assignment, in a later analysis, came from comparing TCR nucleotide sequences with IMGT/GENE-DB human TR gene sequences. The TCRdist pipeline was used in a later analysis to assign CDR3 sequences and most-parsimonious VDJ recombination scenarios. In a later analysis, each TCR beta chain was defined by its CDR3 amino acid sequence together with its V-gene family, and reads without a unique V-gene family were excluded. In a later analysis, around 600 highly shared, low-generation-probability nucleotide sequences were removed to address suspected cross-contamination and a sequencing artifact. For each public chain, a later analysis derived a clonal expansion index from normalized ranks of inferred template counts within each repertoire. A later analysis computed generation probabilities with a VDJ recombination model fitted to out-of-frame rearrangements, and checked the results against IGoR. A later analysis scored TCR-TCR, TCR-HLA and TCR-CMV co-occurrence with hypergeometric tests, applying a repertoire-size bias correction to TCR pairs. False discovery rates were estimated in a later analysis by permuting HLA or CMV assignments 20 times. In a later analysis, co-occurring TCRs were grouped using DBSCAN, and TCRdist sequence similarity was added for clustering within HLA-allele-positive subsets. Repertoires with fewer than 30,000 or more than 120,000 public chains were left out of co-occurrence clustering, as were a handful of repertoires with anomalous nucleotide sharing. Drawn from immuneACCESS, this table holds only the in-frame rearrangements with V and J called that TCRdb kept. Clones are partly lost; checked studies trace under half to an unresolved V gene and leave the rest unexplained. The V and J calls and the clone size are those of that table, but D and trimming were determined from the DNA. This sample lists 80,000 or so clones; 75% to 85% were detected once. The ten largest account for approximately 3% of the sample.

The rearrangement joined TRBV7-9 to TRBJ1-5, with a weak D call of TRBD1 (5 bases match). This receptor was identified in a man in his fifties in good health and CMV-seropositive. Sequenced material: PBMCs. The CDR3 sequence is CASSLGPLFPEGPQHF. The DNA reads TGTGCCAGCAGCTTGGGGCCTTTATTCCCGGAAGGGCCCCAGCATTTT.